The clone carrying this T cell receptor beta chain appeared a few times. Time point meaning: peripheral blood 6 weeks after treatment start. The sample comes from a study of PD-L1 blockade in urothelial cancer. Turning to the study itself: About nine tenths of the roughly 30 patients were men who had bladder-origin urothelial cancer. At 3 weeks (second dose) and 6 weeks after starting treatment, blood was analyzed. Blood-derived samples held a median around 140,000 T cells.

Trimming left V 7 bases short and J 4 bases short, with 13 bases between. This CDR3 contains 13 residues. Germline CDR1 reads MNHEY; CDR2 reads SVGAGI. Sequenced by immunoSEQ multiplex PCR; TCRdb stores in-frame clones only, minus some. In the table there are some 48,000 clones, approximately 81% of which are singletons. Material: PBMCs, obtained around atezolizumab (anti-PD-L1) treatment. The sequence derives from a man in his sixties or seventies with urothelial cancer. The J gene is TRBJ1-1, the V gene TRBV6-5, with a tentative D call TRBD1 (5 bases). CDR3 sequence reads: CASTQGAGTEAFF. DNA of the CDR3: TGTGCCAGCACTCAGGGAGCGGGCACTGAAGCTTTCTTT.